The clone carrying this TCR beta chain was observed at least ten times. Its target is unknown. These data come from a study of T cells in Graves' hyperthyroidism and ophthalmopathy. Study-level background: The initial diagnosis was the point when peripheral blood was collected, ahead of any treatment. Study-level points and caveats: Stable hyperthyroidism was told apart from ophthalmopathy by a model built on 13 V-J features.

Trimming cost V 6 bases and J 2 bases, with 9 bases left between them. CDR1 SNHLY and CDR2 FYNNEI come from the germline V gene. This CDR3 comprises 13 residues. Uncontrolled infection, other autoimmune disease, pregnancy or lactation excluded patients. Out of 10 ml of fresh peripheral blood came the PBMCs. TCR beta CDR3 region amplification was performed from RNA transcripts. Primed by the HTBI set, a first-round RT-PCR was run on the TCR CDR3. TCRdb re-called the multiplex PCR reads through MiXCR, storing one row per CDR3 protein. The table lists around 520,000 distinct CDR3 sequences, roughly 14% of them singletons.

This sequence originates from a young woman with Graves' hyperthyroidism. The sequenced sample consisted of blood. This sequence joins TRBV2 and TRBJ2-3, with D unresolved. Written as DNA, the CDR3 is TGTGCCAGCAGCGACCCATACACAGATACGCAGTATTTT. This encodes CASSDPYTDTQYF.